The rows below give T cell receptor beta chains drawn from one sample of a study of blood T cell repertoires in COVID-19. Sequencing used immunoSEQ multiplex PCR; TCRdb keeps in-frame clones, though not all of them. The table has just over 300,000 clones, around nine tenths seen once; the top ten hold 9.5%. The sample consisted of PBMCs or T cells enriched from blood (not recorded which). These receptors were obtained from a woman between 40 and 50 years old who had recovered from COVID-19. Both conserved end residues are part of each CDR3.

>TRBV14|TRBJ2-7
CASSHYRGALGEQYF
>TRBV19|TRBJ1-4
CASSSFAGTGTNEKLFF
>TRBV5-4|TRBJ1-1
CASSQLQEVNTEAFF
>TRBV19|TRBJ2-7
CASSPTWATSGRVNEQYF
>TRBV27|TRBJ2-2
CASIKEMNTGELFF
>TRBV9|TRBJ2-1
CASSGPTLFRGQFF
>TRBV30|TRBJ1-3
CATTVPSGNTIYF
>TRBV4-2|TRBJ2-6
CASSPSGQGAPSGANVLTF
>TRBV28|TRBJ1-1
CASSQRTGATEAFF
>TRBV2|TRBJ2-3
CASRANTGGSFSDTQYF
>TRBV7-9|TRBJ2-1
CASSLGFVRGYNEQFF